This section outlines one T cell receptor beta chain sequence together with its context. The antigen remains undetermined. The read finishes 3 residues shy of the CDR3 end, and the germline J gene is used to complete it. The data originate from a study of T cells in women clearing cervical HPV infection. Study-level points and caveats: CIN3+ cases had significantly higher TCR repertoire richness than controls, but evenness did not differ.

Generated by immunoSEQ multiplex PCR, the TCRdb table keeps only in-frame clones and is missing some. The sample features 20,000 to 25,000 clones, with approximately 6% in its top ten. MY09/MY11 PCR detected cervical HPV DNA; dot-blot assigned genotypes. The CDR3 spans 12 residues. The germline V gene encodes CDR1 DFQATT and CDR2 SNEGSKA (reference sequence). Input material: blood buffy coat. The chain recombines TRBV20-1 with TRBJ1-2; a weak D match, TRBD1 (5 bases). This receptor was obtained from a woman between 18 and 75 years old with a cervical HPV16 infection that either progressed to CIN3+ or cleared (not recorded which). This CDR3 reads CSAFNRPPGYTF. The sequenced part of the CDR3 DNA is TGCAGTGCTTTTAACAGGCCCCCCGGC.